The T cell receptor (beta chain) described here comes from a study of blood T cell repertoires in COVID-19. Study overall: Italy, Spain and the United States were the sources of the convalescent and acute COVID-19 samples. PBMCs, B-cell-depleted T cells, or T cells were the source of the cDNA or gDNA that made up the material.

This clone was detected only once. V shed 4 bases, J shed 5 bases, and the junction held 5 bases outside the gene matches. This CDR3 comprises 16 residues. Germline lookup yields CDR1 MNHNS and CDR2 SASEGT. TCRdb keeps only in-frame clones here, not all; method: immunoSEQ multiplex PCR. The sample comprises roughly 120,000 clones, more than 75% of which are singletons, and around 3.2% rests with the top ten. The sequence was obtained from a woman aged 45-65 years with acute or convalescent COVID-19. This chain joins TRBV6-1 and TRBJ1-6; 10 bases are shared with TRBD1. Sequencing used peripheral blood. The CDR3 DNA sequence: TGTGCCAGCAGTGGCCTTGGGACAGGGGATAATTCACCCCTCCACTTT. Translating gives CASSGLGTGDNSPLHF.